Below, one T cell receptor (beta chain) is given with its context. This entry belongs to a study of CD8 T cells in Susac syndrome. Germline V CDR1 and CDR2: LGHDT, YNNKEL (reference sequence). Trimming cost V 1 base and J 4 bases, with 10 bases left between them. The CDR3 consists of 14 residues. Random hexamers served to reverse transcribe roughly 0.5 to 1 ug RNA. TCRdb re-called the immunoSEQ multiplex PCR reads through MiXCR, storing one row per CDR3 protein. The repertoire holds about 150,000 distinct CDR3 sequences, with about 95% as singletons. The sample comprised CD4+ T cells from PBMCs. This sequence joins TRBV3-1 and TRBJ1-2, with D unresolved. The TCR was taken from a human donor with Susac syndrome. In nucleotides, the CDR3 is TGTGCCAGCAGCCAAGGGGCAGCCCTCTATGGCTACACCTTC. This codes for CASSQGAALYGYTF.